Listed below are T cell receptor beta chains from one sample, sequenced in a study of T cell repertoires in cytomegalovirus infection. TCRdb called the reads again in MiXCR, with one record for every CDR3 protein. The table lists roughly 500,000 distinct CDR3 sequences, approximately 15% of them singletons. The specimen sequenced was CD8+ T cells from PBMCs. The receptors originated from a human donor in good health (CMV status not recorded). Some clones in this sample may be carry-over from other donors' samples. Both conserved end residues are trimmed from each CDR3. The D gene is left open where the match is weak. Clone size appears in some rows only: once, few, many, or a class for an expanded clone.

d_call,v_call,j_call,clone_size,cdr3_aa
.,TRBV27,TRBJ1-5,many,ASSPIGGRNQPQH
.,TRBV6-1,TRBJ2-3,many,ASSPDETSVPDTQY
.,TRBV28,TRBJ2-5,few,ASSLIAAQETQY
.,TRBV14,TRBJ1-6,many,ASSQEQASSSYNSPLH
TRBD1,TRBV6-5,TRBJ1-2,many,ASSLRYRGDGYT
.,TRBV5-1,TRBJ1-3,many,ASTYDGNTIY
.,TRBV20-1,TRBJ1-5,.,SARVQGGQPQH
.,TRBV9,TRBJ2-4,few,ASSVDPGTKNIQY
TRBD2,TRBV7-9,TRBJ2-7,many,ASTKWAGGPGSYEQY
.,TRBV6-1,TRBJ1-2,.,ASSELVDPNYGYT
.,TRBV14,TRBJ2-2,many,ASSQSWGGQLLQMNTGELF
TRBD1,TRBV7-8,TRBJ2-3,many,ASSLEQGETDTQY
TRBD2,TRBV7-8,TRBJ2-3,many,ASSRVTGGSTDTQY
.,TRBV12-3/TRBV12-4,TRBJ1-2,many,ASSSGLLDGYT
TRBD1,TRBV9,TRBJ1-2,many,ASRGQQSNYGYT
.,TRBV7-1,TRBJ2-6,.,ASSTSITGTGANVLT
.,TRBV10-3,TRBJ1-1,few,AISESGYTEAF
TRBD1,TRBV7-9,TRBJ1-3,many,ASSPPDRAGNTIY
.,TRBV4-1,TRBJ2-7,few,ASSFRLGESYEQY